Below, one T cell receptor beta chain is given with its context. Its antigen is unknown. These data are taken from a study of graft-versus-host responses after intestinal transplantation. Background on the study: For approximately three years after anti-thymocyte globulin induction, all recipients took tacrolimus and steroids.

V gave up 0 bases and J gave up 1 base; unmatched junction bases: 5. The CDR3 contains 16 residues. The V gene's germline CDR1 is MGHRA and CDR2 YSYEKL. TCRdb's table, derived via immunoSEQ multiplex PCR, lists solely in-frame clones and lacks some. Of around 93,000 clones in the sample, 75% to 95% are singletons; the top ten hold approximately 5.5%. Sequences were derived from unstimulated CD8+ T cells sorted from spleen or lymph node cells, sampled before intestinal transplant. The chain is built from TRBV4-1 and TRBJ2-7; 8 nucleotides line up with TRBD2. The source of this sequence is a human donor who received an intestinal transplant. Here the CDR3 reads CASSQDRVAGSYEQYF. DNA of the CDR3: TGCGCCAGCAGCCAAGATAGGGTAGCGGGGTCCTACGAGCAGTACTTC.